This T cell receptor beta chain is from a study of T-cell memory formation after mild COVID-19. General study findings and limits: Detection of some responders pre-infection suggested pre-existing cross-reactive memory T cells participated. For second-wave clones that peaked at day 37, SARS-CoV-2 specificity went unverified.

V was pared by 6 bases and J by 11 bases, with 13 bases between. This CDR3 contains 11 residues. Germline V gives CDR1 MDHEN, CDR2 SYDVKM. TCRdb recomputed calls from the 5' RACE reads with MiXCR, one row per CDR3 protein. Here the sample spans 150,000 to 200,000 distinct CDR3 sequences, about a fifth being singletons. Concerning this clonotype itself: Its target is unknown.

This chain uses TRBV28 with TRBJ1-1; the D gene is possibly TRBD1 (5 bases). The sample was PBMCs or a T cell subset sorted from them (not recorded which). The TCR originated in a man between 18 and 29 years old who had mild COVID-19 (a few samples of this study predate the infection). Cell type and time point are not known. CDR3 residues: CASRSGAGAFF. The CDR3 nucleotides read TGTGCCAGCAGGAGCGGGGCGGGGGCTTTCTTT.